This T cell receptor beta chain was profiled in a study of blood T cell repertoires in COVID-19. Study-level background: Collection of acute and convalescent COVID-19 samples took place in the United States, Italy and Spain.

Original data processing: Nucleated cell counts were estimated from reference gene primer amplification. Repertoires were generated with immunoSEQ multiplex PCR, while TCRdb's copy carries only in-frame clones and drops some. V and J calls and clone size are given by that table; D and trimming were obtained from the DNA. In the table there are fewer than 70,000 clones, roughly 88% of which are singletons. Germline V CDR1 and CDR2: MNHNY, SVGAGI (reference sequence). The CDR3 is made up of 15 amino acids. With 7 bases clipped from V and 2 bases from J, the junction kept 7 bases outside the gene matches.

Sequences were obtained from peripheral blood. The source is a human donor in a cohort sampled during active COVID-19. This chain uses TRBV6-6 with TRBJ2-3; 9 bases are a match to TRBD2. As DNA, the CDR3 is TGTGCCAGCAAAGGCGGGAGGGGTTCCACAGATACGCAGTATTTT. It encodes CASKGGRGSTDTQYF.